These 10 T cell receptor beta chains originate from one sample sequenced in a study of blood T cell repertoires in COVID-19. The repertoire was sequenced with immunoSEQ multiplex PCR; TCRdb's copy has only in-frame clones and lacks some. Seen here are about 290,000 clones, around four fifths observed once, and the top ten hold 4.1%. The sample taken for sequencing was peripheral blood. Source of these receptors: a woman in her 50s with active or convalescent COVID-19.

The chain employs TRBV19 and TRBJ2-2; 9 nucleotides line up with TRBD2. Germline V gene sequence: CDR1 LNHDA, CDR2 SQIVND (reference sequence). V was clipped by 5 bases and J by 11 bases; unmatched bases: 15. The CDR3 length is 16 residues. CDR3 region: CASSPGLATGSLELFF. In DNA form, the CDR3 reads TGTGCCAGTAGTCCGGGACTAGCAACCGGGTCTTTAGAGCTGTTTTTT.

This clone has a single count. CDR3: CASSLKNEQFF. The CDR3 coding sequence is TGTGCCAGCAGTTTAAAAAATGAGCAGTTCTTC. The chain is built from TRBV6-5 and TRBJ2-1; D uncertain. V was clipped by 4 bases and J by 7 bases, with 5 bases between them. This CDR3 is built from 11 residues. Germline values: CDR1 MNHEY, CDR2 SVGAGI.

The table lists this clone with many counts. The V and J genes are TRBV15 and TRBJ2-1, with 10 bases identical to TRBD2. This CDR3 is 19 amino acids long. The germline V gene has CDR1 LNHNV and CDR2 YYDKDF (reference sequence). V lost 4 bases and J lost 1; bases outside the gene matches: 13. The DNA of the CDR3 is TGTGCCACCAGCATGTCGGGACTAGCGTCTGCTGGGTCCTACAATGAGCAGTTCTTC. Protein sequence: CATSMSGLASAGSYNEQFF.

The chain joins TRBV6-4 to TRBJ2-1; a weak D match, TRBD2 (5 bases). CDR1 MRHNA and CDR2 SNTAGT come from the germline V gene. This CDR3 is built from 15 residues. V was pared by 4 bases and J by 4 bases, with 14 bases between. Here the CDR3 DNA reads TGTGCCAGCAGTGCTAGCCCCGGATCTTACAATGAGCAGTTCTTC. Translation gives CASSASPGSYNEQFF.

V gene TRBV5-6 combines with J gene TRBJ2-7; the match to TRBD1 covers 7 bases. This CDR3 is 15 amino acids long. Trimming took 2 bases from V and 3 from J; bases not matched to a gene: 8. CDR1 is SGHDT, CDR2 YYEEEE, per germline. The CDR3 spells CASSFTGTAHYEQYF. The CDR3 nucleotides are TGTGCCAGCAGCTTTACCGGGACAGCTCACTACGAGCAGTACTTC. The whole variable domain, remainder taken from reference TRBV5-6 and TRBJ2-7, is DAGVTQSPTHLIKTRGQQVTLRCSPKSGHDTVSWYQQALGQGPQFIFQYYEEEERQRGNFPDRFSGHQFPNYSSELNVNALLLGDSALYLCASSFTGTAHYEQYFGPGTRLTVT.

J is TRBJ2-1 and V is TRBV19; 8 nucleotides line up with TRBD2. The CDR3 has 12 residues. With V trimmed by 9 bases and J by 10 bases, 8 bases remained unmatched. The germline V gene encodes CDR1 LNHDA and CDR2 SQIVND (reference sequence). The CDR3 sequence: CASYQAGAEQFF. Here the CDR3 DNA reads TGTGCCAGCTATCAAGCGGGAGCGGAGCAGTTCTTC.

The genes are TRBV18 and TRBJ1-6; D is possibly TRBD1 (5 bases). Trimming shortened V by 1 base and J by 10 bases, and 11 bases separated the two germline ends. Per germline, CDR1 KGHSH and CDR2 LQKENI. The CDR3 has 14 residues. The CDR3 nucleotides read TGTGCCAGCTCACCACGCAGGGAAAGGTCACCCCTCCACTTT. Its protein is CASSPRRERSPLHF.

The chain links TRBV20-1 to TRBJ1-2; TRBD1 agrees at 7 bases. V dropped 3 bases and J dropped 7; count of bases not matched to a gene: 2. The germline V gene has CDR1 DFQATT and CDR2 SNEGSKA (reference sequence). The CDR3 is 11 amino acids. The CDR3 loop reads CSASAGGGYTF. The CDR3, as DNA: TGCAGTGCTAGCGCAGGGGGTGGCTACACCTTC.

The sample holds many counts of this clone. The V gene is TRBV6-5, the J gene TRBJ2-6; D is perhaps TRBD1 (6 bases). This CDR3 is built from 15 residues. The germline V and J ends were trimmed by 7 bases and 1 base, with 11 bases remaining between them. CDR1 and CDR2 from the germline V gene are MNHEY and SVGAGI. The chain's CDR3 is CASTGEVSGANVLTF. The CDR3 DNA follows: TGTGCCAGCACAGGGGAAGTTTCTGGGGCCAACGTCCTGACTTTC.

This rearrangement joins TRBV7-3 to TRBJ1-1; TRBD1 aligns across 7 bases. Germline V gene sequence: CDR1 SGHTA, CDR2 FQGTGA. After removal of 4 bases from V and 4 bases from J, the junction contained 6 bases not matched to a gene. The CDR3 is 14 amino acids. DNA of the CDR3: TGTGCCAGCAGCTCTACAGGGGTGGCCACTGAAGCTTTCTTT. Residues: CASSSTGVATEAFF.